This is a list of T cell receptor beta chains from one sample in a study of glioma-infiltrating T cells after dendritic cell vaccination. Assay used: immunoSEQ multiplex PCR; TCRdb lists only in-frame clones, some missing. Of 85,000 to 110,000 clones detected, roughly 79% appear once; the ten largest clones hold more than 10%. The sequences come from blood, collected before dendritic cell vaccination. These receptors were collected from a human donor with glioblastoma. Both conserved end residues are part of each CDR3. Fields, in order: V gene, D gene, clone size, J gene, CDR3 DNA, CDR3 protein. D genes are given only for firm matches. Some rows have no size entry. The others give once, few or many, or a class for an expanded clone.

TRBV5-1	TRBD1	-	TRBJ2-7	TGCGCCAGCAGCTCCTTGACAGGGGGCTACGAGCAGTACTTC	CASSSLTGGYEQYF
TRBV11-3	TRBD1	-	TRBJ1-1	TGTGCCAGCAGCCCCGGGACAGGGAGGGGGATAACTGAAGCTTTCTTT	CASSPGTGRGITEAFF
TRBV6-6	-	-	TRBJ1-5	TGTGCCAGCAGTCCGGGGGGAAATCAGCCCCAGCATTTT	CASSPGGNQPQHF
TRBV19	-	few	TRBJ2-7	TGTGCCAGTAGTGTACAGGGCTCCTACGAGCAGTACTTC	CASSVQGSYEQYF
TRBV12-5	-	-	TRBJ1-2	TGTGCTAGTGGTCCACGACAGGAAGGCTACACCTTC	CASGPRQEGYTF
TRBV23-1	TRBD1	-	TRBJ2-5	TGCGCCAGCAGTATCAAGACAGGGGGTAAAGAGACCCAGTACTTC	CASSIKTGGKETQYF
TRBV7-2	-	-	TRBJ1-4	TGTGCCAGCAGCCTATTCGGGCGGGGGAGGAATGAAAAACTGTTTTTT	CASSLFGRGRNEKLFF
TRBV27	TRBD2	-	TRBJ2-1	TGTGCCAGCACCGGACTAGCGGGGGGGCCCATAAGCTACAATGAGCAGTTCTTC	CASTGLAGGPISYNEQFF
TRBV6-6	TRBD2	-	TRBJ2-7	TGTGCCAGCAGCGTCGGGGCGGGGGGGACCTACGAGCAGTACTTC	CASSVGAGGTYEQYF
TRBV5-1	TRBD1	-	TRBJ1-2	TGCGCCAGCAGCACGGGACAGGAATATGGCTACACCTTC	CASSTGQEYGYTF
TRBV5-4	-	-	TRBJ2-3	TGTGCCAGCAGCTTGGAACTCGCAATTCAGGCAGATACGCAGTATTTT	CASSLELAIQADTQYF
TRBV25-1	-	-	TRBJ1-1	TGTGCCAGCAGTCTGGGAGGGCCGGAGACTGAAGCTTTCTTT	CASSLGGPETEAFF
TRBV7-9	TRBD1	-	TRBJ1-2	TGTGCCAGCAGCTTAGCTGGAGGACAGGGCATTCATGGCTACACCTTC	CASSLAGGQGIHGYTF
TRBV4-1	TRBD1	few	TRBJ1-3	TGCGCCAGCAGGCCACAGGGGGCGCCTGGAAACACCATATATTTT	CASRPQGAPGNTIYF
TRBV4-2	-	-	TRBJ2-5	TGTGCCAGCAGCCAAACAGGGGGAGGGGAGACCCAGTACTTC	CASSQTGGGETQYF
TRBV30	-	-	TRBJ2-3	TGTGCCTGGACCCGCGCGGGGGCAGCAGATACGCAGTATTTT	CAWTRAGAADTQYF
TRBV19	-	-	TRBJ1-6	TGTGCCAGTAGTCGGCGGGATTCACCCCTCCACTTT	CASSRRDSPLHF
TRBV11-3	-	-	TRBJ1-1	TGTGCCAGCAGCTTAATACAGAGATCTGAAGCTTTCTTT	CASSLIQRSEAFF
TRBV5-6	-	-	TRBJ2-7	TGTGCCAGCAGCCCCGGAGCTCGCCAGCAGTACTTC	CASSPGARQQYF
TRBV4-1	-	-	TRBJ1-2	TGCGCCAGCAGCCAAGCCGGCCCCCAGGGTAGAAGCTACACCTTC	CASSQAGPQGRSYTF
TRBV11-3	-	-	TRBJ1-1	TGTGCCAGCAGCTTAGGGGGCCCGGCGGGGACTGAAGCTTTCTTT	CASSLGGPAGTEAFF
TRBV5-1	-	-	TRBJ2-7	TGCGCCAGCAGCTTACAGGGATCGTCCGAGCAGTACTTC	CASSLQGSSEQYF
TRBV4-3	TRBD1	-	TRBJ1-6	TGCGCCAGCTGCTCCGGGACAGGGGGTTCACCCCTCCACTTT	CASCSGTGGSPLHF
TRBV6-1	-	-	TRBJ2-5	TGTGCCAGCAGTGAAGCGGGCCAGGGGCAAGAGACCCAGTACTTC	CASSEAGQGQETQYF
TRBV5-4	TRBD2	few	TRBJ2-3	TGTGCCAGCAGCCTTGGACTAGCGGGGGGCACAGATACGCAGTATTTT	CASSLGLAGGTDTQYF